Following are 19 T cell receptor beta chains from one sample sequenced in a study of T cells after posttransplantation cyclophosphamide. TCRdb's copy holds only in-frame clones and misses some; the assay was immunoSEQ multiplex PCR. Of 45,000 or so clones in the sample, about 91% were seen once. The sample taken for sequencing was PBMCs. These receptors all stem from a woman in her forties or fifties in good health and a related stem cell transplant donor.

The sample holds a few counts of this clone. The chain recombines TRBV10-3 with TRBJ2-3; the match to TRBD2 covers 9 bases. CDR1 and CDR2 (germline): ENHRY, SYGVKD. The junction had 1 base not matched to a gene; V was cut back by 3 bases and J by 0 bases. The CDR3 loop spans 15 amino acids. The CDR3 region is CAISETSGSTDTQYF. DNA for the CDR3: TGTGCCATCAGTGAAACTAGCGGGAGCACAGATACGCAGTATTTT.

The chain carries TRBV2 and TRBJ2-7, with 9 bases that match TRBD2. V trimming: 0 bases; J trimming: 6 bases; junction bases outside the gene matches: 15. The CDR3 has 18 residues. The germline V gene encodes CDR1 SNHLY and CDR2 FYNNEI. The CDR3 DNA reads TGTGCCAGCAGTGAAGCGGGCCTAGCGGGGCTCGCTCATTTCGAGCAGTACTTC. It encodes CASSEAGLAGLAHFEQYF.

V and J are TRBV28 and TRBJ1-2, with D perhaps TRBD1 (5 bases). CDR3 length equals 12 residues. V lost 5 bases and J lost 11, with 15 bases in between. Germline V gene data show CDR1 as MDHEN and CDR2 as SYDVKM. The CDR3 nucleotides are TGTGCCAGCAGTCAACGGGAGAGGGGATACACCTTC. Amino acid sequence: CASSQRERGYTF.

This sequence joins TRBV6-1 and TRBJ2-1; 8 bases match TRBD1. The CDR3 contains 14 residues. J lost 8 bases, V lost 10 bases, and 13 bases had no gene match. Germline CDR1 and CDR2: MNHNS and SASEGT. CDR3: CATKTGENRDEQFF. For the CDR3, the DNA is TGTGCCACCAAGACAGGGGAGAACCGGGATGAGCAGTTCTTC.

The chain carries TRBV6-5 and TRBJ1-1; 8 nucleotides agree with TRBD1. Germline CDR1 and CDR2: MNHEY and SVGAGI. Unmatched junction bases numbered 8, after V lost 0 bases and J lost 5 bases. The CDR3 loop spans 16 amino acids. The CDR3 region has the DNA TGTGCCAGCAGTTACTCGAAGGCGGACAGGGAAACTGAAGCTTTCTTT. It yields the protein CASSYSKADRETEAFF.

This clone was detected only a few times. This chain links TRBV14 with TRBJ2-2, with a weak D call TRBD2 (5 bases). The CDR3 consists of 14 residues. V dropped 4 bases and J dropped 5 bases, with 11 bases sitting between them. Germline values: CDR1 SGHDN, CDR2 FVKESK. CDR3 bases: TGTGCCAGCAGCCTCTCCCGGGAAACCGGGGAGCTGTTTTTT. Translation gives CASSLSRETGELFF.

The chain employs TRBV14 and TRBJ1-2; D is unclear. This CDR3 region has 13 residues. CDR1 and CDR2 from the germline V gene are SGHDN and FVKESK. V lost 1 base, J lost 8 bases, and 11 bases lay in between. The CDR3 DNA follows: TGTGCCAGCAGCCAAGTGGGCTGGGAGGGCTACACCTTC. Its protein is CASSQVGWEGYTF.

This rearrangement joins TRBV28 to TRBJ1-4; D not certain. The V end was cut by 1 base, the J end by 7 bases, with 19 bases between. Germline V gene data show CDR1 as MDHEN and CDR2 as SYDVKM. This CDR3 has 17 amino acids. The CDR3 DNA reads as TGTGCCAGCAGTTTATTAGAGTCCCGTTTTATTCGTGAAAAACTGTTTTTT. This translates into CASSLLESRFIREKLFF.

The chain links TRBV7-2 to TRBJ2-5; 14 nucleotides align to TRBD2. Germline V CDR1 and CDR2: SGHTA, FQGNSA. This CDR3 comprises 15 residues. V lost 5 bases to trimming and J lost 11 bases; unmatched junction nucleotides: 10. The CDR3 reads CASSVRLAGGLEQYF. The CDR3 DNA sequence: TGTGCCAGCAGCGTACGACTAGCGGGAGGGCTTGAGCAGTACTTC.

This rearrangement joins TRBV13 to TRBJ1-4; TRBD1 matches 12 bases. V dropped 4 bases and J dropped 10; count of bases not matched to a gene: 7. Germline loops: CDR1 PRHDT, CDR2 FYEKMQ (reference sequence). The CDR3 extends over 15 amino acids. In DNA, the CDR3 is TGTGCCAGCAGCTCGGGACAGGGGGCTTTTGGAAAACTGTTTTTT. The encoded protein is CASSSGQGAFGKLFF. The full variable domain, with the rest looked up from reference TRBV13 and TRBJ1-4, is AAGVIQSPRHLIKEKRETATLKCYPIPRHDTVYWYQQGPGQDPQFLISFYEKMQSDKGSIPDRFSAQQFSDYHSELNMSSLELGDSALYFCASSSGQGAFGKLFFGSGTQLSVL.

The genes are TRBV6-5 and TRBJ2-7, with 7 bases lining up with TRBD2. This CDR3 has 16 amino acids. V gave up 0 bases and J gave up 7 bases; unmatched junction bases: 12. Germline CDR1 and CDR2: MNHEY and SVGAGI. The CDR3 DNA reads as TGTGCCAGCAGTTACTCGAGTGGGGGAGGGCCCCTTGAGCAGTACTTC. Translating gives CASSYSSGGGPLEQYF.

The rearrangement uses TRBV29-1 and TRBJ2-3; D is perhaps TRBD2 (5 bases). Trimming shortened V by 7 bases and J by 4 bases, and 21 bases separated the two germline ends. CDR3 size: 15 residues. Germline lookup yields CDR1 SQVTM and CDR2 ANQGSEA. The CDR3 reads CSAVEGSVYADTQYF. CDR3 nucleotide sequence: TGCAGCGCAGTAGAGGGATCGGTTTATGCAGATACGCAGTATTTT.

V usage is TRBV2 and J usage is TRBJ1-2; a possible D gene is TRBD1 (6 bases). V was cut by 7 bases and J by 4 bases, with 13 bases left in between. Germline-derived CDR1 and CDR2 are SNHLY and FYNNEI. CDR3 size: 13 residues. CDR3 region: CASNKDSLYGYTF. The CDR3 DNA reads as TGTGCCAGCAACAAGGACAGTCTCTATGGCTACACCTTC.

V gene TRBV6-6 combines with J gene TRBJ1-1; no firm D call. The germline gives CDR1 MNHNY, CDR2 SVGAGI (reference sequence). V was trimmed by 0 bases and J by 0 bases, leaving 8 bases between them. This CDR3 is 15 amino acids long. The chain's CDR3 is CASSYSRQLNTEAFF. The CDR3 nucleotides read TGTGCCAGCAGTTACTCGAGGCAGTTGAACACTGAAGCTTTCTTT.

The V gene is TRBV27, the J gene TRBJ1-4; D might be TRBD1 (6 bases). With 5 bases removed from V and 3 bases from J, the gap between germline ends came to 19 bases. The CDR3 loop spans 17 amino acids. Germline CDR1 MNHEY, CDR2 SMNVEV (reference sequence). CDR3 in DNA: TGTGCCAGCAGTCCCCGGGGGGGGCATTCGGCTAATGAAAAACTGTTTTTT. Translated: CASSPRGGHSANEKLFF.

The chain uses TRBV27 and TRBJ2-6; 8 bases agree with TRBD1. The CDR3 is 18 amino acids. With 4 bases clipped from V and 2 bases from J, the junction kept 10 bases outside the gene matches. From germline, CDR1 is MNHEY and CDR2 SMNVEV (reference sequence). The CDR3 nucleotides read TGTGCCAGCAGTTCCCCTACCGGGACAGGAGCTGGGGCCAACGTCCTGACTTTC. This sequence encodes CASSSPTGTGAGANVLTF.

The rearrangement joins TRBV7-8 to TRBJ2-1; 12 nucleotides match TRBD2. CDR3 size: 17 residues. The junction had 12 bases not matched to a gene; V was cut back by 5 bases and J by 7 bases. Looked up from germline, CDR1 is SGHVS and CDR2 is FQNEAQ. CDR3 sequence: CASSRRIGTSGFNEQFF. CDR3 in DNA: TGTGCCAGCAGCCGCAGAATTGGGACTAGCGGGTTTAATGAGCAGTTCTTC.

The chain couples TRBV7-9 to TRBJ1-5, with 7 bases that match TRBD1. CDR3 size: 14 residues. The trim removed 8 bases at V and 4 bases at J, leaving 8 bases unmatched. Germline V gene data show CDR1 as SEHNR and CDR2 as FQNEAQ (reference sequence). The CDR3 reads CASGRDSFNQPQHF. The CDR3 DNA reads TGTGCCAGCGGTCGGGACAGCTTTAATCAGCCCCAGCATTTT.

V gene TRBV5-1 combines with J gene TRBJ1-6, with a possible D match to TRBD1 (6 bases). Trimming shortened V by 0 bases and J by 11 bases, and 9 bases separated the two germline ends. The CDR3 is made up of 13 amino acids. Germline V CDR1 and CDR2: SGHRS, YFSETQ. Here the CDR3 reads CASSLAGAAPLHF. The CDR3 region has the DNA TGCGCCAGCAGCTTGGCAGGGGCGGCACCCCTCCACTTT.